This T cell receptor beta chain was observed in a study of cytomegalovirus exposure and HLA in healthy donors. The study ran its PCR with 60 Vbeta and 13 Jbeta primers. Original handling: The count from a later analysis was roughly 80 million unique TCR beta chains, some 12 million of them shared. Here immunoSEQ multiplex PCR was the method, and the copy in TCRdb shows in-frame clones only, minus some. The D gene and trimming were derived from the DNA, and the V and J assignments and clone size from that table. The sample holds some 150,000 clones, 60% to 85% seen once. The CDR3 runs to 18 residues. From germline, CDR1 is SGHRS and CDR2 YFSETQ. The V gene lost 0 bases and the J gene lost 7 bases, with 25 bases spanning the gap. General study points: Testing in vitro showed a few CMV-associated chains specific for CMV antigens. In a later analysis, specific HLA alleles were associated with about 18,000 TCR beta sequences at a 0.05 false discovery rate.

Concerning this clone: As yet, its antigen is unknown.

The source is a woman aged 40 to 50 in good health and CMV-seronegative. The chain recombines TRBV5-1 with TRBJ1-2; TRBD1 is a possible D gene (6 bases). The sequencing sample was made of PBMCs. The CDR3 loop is CASSLASSRNRVWGGYTF. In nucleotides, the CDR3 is TGCGCCAGCAGCTTGGCGTCCTCCCGAAACAGGGTATGGGGTGGCTACACCTTC.